These 15 T cell receptor beta chains were all obtained from the same sample, sequenced in a study of T cell repertoires in cytomegalovirus infection (dated by TCRdb to between 2018 and 2021). TCRdb names Illumina HiSeq 1500 as the instrument used. The public reads were reprocessed in TCRdb via fastp at Q25 and MiXCR, keeping in-frame beta chains. Rows are combined by CDR3 protein, so each entry shows the most common genes and DNA. In all, the sample holds some 350,000 distinct CDR3 sequences, and roughly 18% of those were seen once. Under 9% of the sample rests with the top ten. The sequencing sample was made of PBMCs. All receptors come from a human donor in good health (CMV status not recorded). Some clones in this sample may be carry-over from other donors' samples.

The chain links TRBV6-5 to TRBJ2-3; perhaps TRBD1 as D (6 bases). This CDR3 contains 13 residues. CDR1 MNHEY and CDR2 SVGAGI come from the germline V gene. Trimming stripped 8 bases from V and 2 bases from J, with 11 bases between. The CDR3 loop is CASQGRYTDTQYF. As DNA, the CDR3 is TGTGCCAGCCAGGGGAGATACACAGATACGCAGTATTTT.

The chain recombines TRBV4-1 with TRBJ2-2; D is uncertain. Trimming shortened V by 3 bases and J by 6 bases, and 11 bases separated the two germline ends. Per the germline V gene, CDR1 is MGHRA and CDR2 is YSYEKL. The CDR3 length is 14 residues. Written as DNA, the CDR3 is TGCGCCAGCAGCCAGGAACCCCGTCCCGGGGAGCTGTTTTTT. Translated: CASSQEPRPGELFF.

This clonotype was seen ten or more times. The V and J genes are TRBV7-8 and TRBJ1-1; D remains unclear. CDR3 length: 13 amino acids. The V gene's germline CDR1 is SGHVS and CDR2 FQNEAQ. The V end lost 2 bases, the J end lost 6 bases, and 10 bases lay between the germline ends. The CDR3 loop is CASSLNMEAEAFF. In DNA form, the CDR3 reads TGTGCCAGCAGCTTAAATATGGAAGCTGAAGCTTTCTTT. Based on the CDR3 plus reference TRBV7-8 and TRBJ1-1, the full variable domain is GAGVSQSPRYKVAKRGQDVALRCDPISGHVSLFWYQQALGQGPEFLTYFQNEAQLDKSGLPSDRFFAERPEGSVSTLKIQRTQQEDSAVYLCASSLNMEAEAFFGQGTRLTVV.

The V gene is TRBV11-2, the J gene TRBJ2-1; no reliable D call. This CDR3 has 15 amino acids. V was clipped by 1 base and J by 3 bases, with 10 bases between them. CDR1 and CDR2 (germline): SGHAT, FQNNGV. CDR3 sequence (DNA): TGTGCCAGCAGCTTAGGGAGAGACTTCTACAATGAGCAGTTCTTC. It specifies CASSLGRDFYNEQFF.

This chain joins TRBV7-2 and TRBJ2-1; tentatively, D is TRBD2 (6 bases). Per the germline V gene, CDR1 is SGHTA and CDR2 is FQGNSA. The ends were cut back, 5 bases at V and 7 bases at J, with 9 bases in the middle. This CDR3 is 12 amino acids long. The CDR3 reads CASSRRGNEQFF. CDR3 in DNA: TGTGCCAGCAGCCGACGGGGGAATGAGCAGTTCTTC.

The gene calls are TRBV20-1 and TRBJ2-3, with D tentatively TRBD1 (5 bases). CDR3 length equals 12 residues. Germline lookup yields CDR1 DFQATT and CDR2 SNEGSKA (reference sequence). Trimming took off 3 bases at V and 6 bases at J, with 10 bases between the two ends. Here the CDR3 DNA reads TGCAGTGCTAGGATCCCAGGGGATACGCAGTATTTT. Translating it yields CSARIPGDTQYF.

This clonotype was recorded at least ten times. This rearrangement joins TRBV11-3 to TRBJ1-4, with TRBD1 as a possible D gene (5 bases). The CDR3 spans 14 residues. V lost 6 bases and J lost 7, with 15 bases in between. The germline gives CDR1 SGHNT, CDR2 YENEEA. CDR3 in amino acids: CASSPGQNREKLFF. DNA for the CDR3: TGTGCCAGCAGTCCAGGACAAAATCGTGAAAAACTGTTTTTT.

This clonotype was detected a few times. The rearrangement joins TRBV29-1 to TRBJ1-2, with D unresolved. The CDR3 extends over 14 amino acids. Germline lookup yields CDR1 SQVTM and CDR2 ANQGSEA. Trimming cost V 4 bases and J 3 bases, with 15 bases left between them. CDR3 residues: CSVVSPTVYYGYTF. The CDR3 DNA follows: TGCAGCGTTGTTAGCCCAACAGTCTACTATGGCTACACCTTC.

V gene TRBV19 combines with J gene TRBJ1-5, with D perhaps TRBD1 (6 bases). The V end was cut by 4 bases, the J end by 3 bases, with 10 bases between. Germline V gives CDR1 LNHDA, CDR2 SQIVND (reference sequence). This CDR3 comprises 14 residues. The CDR3 sequence: CASSNRDTNQPQHF. DNA of the CDR3: TGTGCCAGTAGTAACCGGGACACCAATCAGCCCCAGCATTTT.

This clonotype appeared a few times. The V gene is TRBV7-9, the J gene TRBJ2-7; D perhaps matches TRBD1 (5 bases). CDR3 length equals 13 residues. V lost 8 bases and J 0 bases, leaving 11 bases between the germline ends. In germline, CDR1 is SEHNR, CDR2 FQNEAQ (reference sequence). The CDR3 coding sequence is TGTGCCAGCCAAAGGGGATCCTCCTACGAGCAGTACTTC. This codes for CASQRGSSYEQYF.

Only a few counts were recorded for this clonotype. The chain recombines TRBV6-2 or TRBV6-3 with TRBJ2-1; the D call may be TRBD1 or TRBD2 (8 bases each). Deletions cut 6 bases from V and 6 bases from J, with 27 bases between. Germline values: CDR1 MNHEY, CDR2 SVGEGT. The CDR3 is 18 amino acids. The CDR3 sequence is CASRIWEAGDRPPNEQFF. CDR3 in DNA: TGTGCCAGCAGAATTTGGGAAGCGGGGGACAGGCCGCCCAATGAGCAGTTCTTC.

There are many counts of this clonotype. The chain's CDR3 is CASSFGSRLGLYEQYF. In DNA, the CDR3 is TGTGCCAGCAGCTTTGGTTCCCGACTAGGCTTATACGAGCAGTACTTC. The chain couples TRBV7-8 to TRBJ2-7; D may be TRBD2 (6 bases). From germline, CDR1 is SGHVS and CDR2 FQNEAQ. This CDR3 contains 16 residues. Deletions cut 3 bases from V and 4 bases from J, with 19 bases between.

This clonotype was counted only a few times. This sequence joins TRBV10-1 and TRBJ1-4; D remains unclear. CDR1 is WNHNN and CDR2 is SYGVQD in the germline V gene (reference sequence). V was cut by 4 bases and J by 7 bases, with 13 bases left in between. The CDR3 is made up of 14 amino acids. The CDR3 sequence is CASSADQRGEKLFF. CDR3 nucleotide sequence: TGCGCCAGCAGTGCCGACCAACGGGGTGAAAAACTGTTTTTT.

In its sample, this clonotype was seen many times. This chain uses TRBV7-8 with TRBJ2-1; 10 positions match TRBD1. J was trimmed by 5 bases and V by 10 bases; bases with no gene match: 5. The CDR3 loop spans 13 amino acids. Per the germline V gene, CDR1 is SGHVS and CDR2 is FQNEAQ. In nucleotides, the CDR3 is TGTGCCACAAGGACAGGGGGAAACAATGAGCAGTTCTTC. It encodes CATRTGGNNEQFF.

This clonotype came up a few times. The chain has TRBV7-2 and TRBJ2-1; 8 bases are shared with TRBD2. CDR1 is SGHTA and CDR2 is FQGNSA in the germline V gene. The V and J ends lost 5 bases and 9 bases, in that order; junction bases with no gene match: 12. The CDR3 contains 15 residues. CDR3 sequence (DNA): TGTGCCAGCAGCCTGGAAGCGGGAGAGGTCGTTGAGCAGTTCTTC. Its translation is CASSLEAGEVVEQFF. Complete variable domain (other parts from reference TRBV7-2 and TRBJ2-1): GAGVSQSPSNKVTEKGKDVELRCDPISGHTALYWYRQSLGQGLEFLIYFQGNSAPDKSGLPSDRFSAERTGGSVSTLTIQRTQQEDSAVYLCASSLEAGEVVEQFFGPGTRLTVL.